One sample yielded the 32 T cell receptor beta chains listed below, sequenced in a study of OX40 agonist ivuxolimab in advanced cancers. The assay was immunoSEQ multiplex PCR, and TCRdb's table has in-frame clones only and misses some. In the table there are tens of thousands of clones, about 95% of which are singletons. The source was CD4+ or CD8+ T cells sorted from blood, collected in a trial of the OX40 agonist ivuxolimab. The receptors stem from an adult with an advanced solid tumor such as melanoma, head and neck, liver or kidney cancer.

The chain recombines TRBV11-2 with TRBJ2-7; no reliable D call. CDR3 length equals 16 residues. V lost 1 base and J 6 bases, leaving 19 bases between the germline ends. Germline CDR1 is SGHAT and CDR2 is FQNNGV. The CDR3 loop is CASSLGIVGWYLEQYF. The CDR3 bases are TGTGCCAGCAGCTTAGGCATCGTGGGTTGGTATCTCGAGCAGTACTTC.

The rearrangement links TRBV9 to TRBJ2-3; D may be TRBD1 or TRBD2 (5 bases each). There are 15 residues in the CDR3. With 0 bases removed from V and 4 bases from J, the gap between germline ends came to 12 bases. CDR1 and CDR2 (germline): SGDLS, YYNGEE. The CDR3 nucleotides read TGTGCCAGCAGCGTAGTTTCCAGGGAGTCAGATACGCAGTATTTT. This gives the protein CASSVVSRESDTQYF.

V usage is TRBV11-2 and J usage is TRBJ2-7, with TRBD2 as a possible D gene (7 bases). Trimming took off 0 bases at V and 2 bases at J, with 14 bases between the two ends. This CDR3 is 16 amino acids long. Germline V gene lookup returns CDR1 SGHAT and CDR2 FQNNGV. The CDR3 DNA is TGTGCCAGCAGCTTAGAAGGGGGGGCGGCCACCTACGAGCAGTACTTC. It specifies CASSLEGGAATYEQYF.

The CDR3 nucleotides read TGTGCCAGCCACGACAGGGATAGCAATCAGCCCCAGCATTTT. Encoded protein: CASHDRDSNQPQHF. The chain combines TRBV5-8 with TRBJ1-5; 7 nucleotides agree with TRBD1. Losses at the gene ends were 7 bases for V and 0 bases for J; bases not matched to a gene: 4. Germline lookup yields CDR1 SGHTS and CDR2 YDEGEE. The CDR3 consists of 14 residues.

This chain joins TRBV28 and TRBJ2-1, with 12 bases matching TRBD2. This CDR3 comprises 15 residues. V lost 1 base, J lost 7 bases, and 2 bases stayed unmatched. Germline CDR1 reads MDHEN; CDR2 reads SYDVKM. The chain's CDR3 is CASSLLLAGGNEQFF. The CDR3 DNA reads TGTGCCAGCAGTTTATTACTAGCGGGAGGTAATGAGCAGTTCTTC. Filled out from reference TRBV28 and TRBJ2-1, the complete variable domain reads DVKVTQSSRYLVKRTGEKVFLECVQDMDHENMFWYRQDPGLGLRLIYFSYDVKMKEKGDIPEGYSVSREKKERFSLILESASTNQTSMYLCASSLLLAGGNEQFFGPGTRLTVL.

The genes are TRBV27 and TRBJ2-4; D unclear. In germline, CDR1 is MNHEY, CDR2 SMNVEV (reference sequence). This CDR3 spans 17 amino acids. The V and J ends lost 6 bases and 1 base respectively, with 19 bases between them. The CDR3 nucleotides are TGTGCCAGCAGACCATTACCCGGGCTGGGGGCCAAAAACATTCAGTACTTC. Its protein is CASRPLPGLGAKNIQYF.

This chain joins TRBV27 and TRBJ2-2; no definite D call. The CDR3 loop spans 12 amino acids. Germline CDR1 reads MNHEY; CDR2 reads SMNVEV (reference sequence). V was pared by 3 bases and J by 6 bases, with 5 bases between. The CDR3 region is CASSFPAGELFF. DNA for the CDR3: TGTGCCAGCAGTTTCCCGGCCGGGGAGCTGTTTTTT.

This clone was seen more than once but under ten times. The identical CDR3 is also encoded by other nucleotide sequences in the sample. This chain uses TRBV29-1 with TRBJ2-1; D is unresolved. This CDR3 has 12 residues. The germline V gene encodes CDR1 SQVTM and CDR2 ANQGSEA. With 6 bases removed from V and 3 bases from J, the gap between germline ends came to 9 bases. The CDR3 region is CSVGDGYNEQFF. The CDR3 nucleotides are TGCAGCGTCGGTGACGGCTACAATGAGCAGTTCTTC.

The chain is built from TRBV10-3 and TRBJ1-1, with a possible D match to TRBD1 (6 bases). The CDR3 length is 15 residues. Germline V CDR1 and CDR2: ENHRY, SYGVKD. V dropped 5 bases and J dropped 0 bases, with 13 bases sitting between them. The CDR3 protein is CAISPMTGLNTEAFF. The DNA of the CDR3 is TGTGCCATCAGTCCCATGACAGGATTGAACACTGAAGCTTTCTTT.

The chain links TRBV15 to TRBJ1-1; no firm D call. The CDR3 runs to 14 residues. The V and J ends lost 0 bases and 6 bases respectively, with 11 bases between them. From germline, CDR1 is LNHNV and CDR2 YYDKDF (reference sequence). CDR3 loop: CATSRDRAGSEAFF. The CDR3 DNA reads TGTGCCACCAGCAGAGATAGAGCGGGATCTGAAGCTTTCTTT.

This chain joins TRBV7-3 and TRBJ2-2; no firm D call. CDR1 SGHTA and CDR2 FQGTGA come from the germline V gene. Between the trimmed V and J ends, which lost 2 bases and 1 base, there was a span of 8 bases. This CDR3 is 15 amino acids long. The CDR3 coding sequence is TGTGCCAGCAGCTTACTGGCAGTGAACACCGGGGAGCTGTTTTTT. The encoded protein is CASSLLAVNTGELFF.

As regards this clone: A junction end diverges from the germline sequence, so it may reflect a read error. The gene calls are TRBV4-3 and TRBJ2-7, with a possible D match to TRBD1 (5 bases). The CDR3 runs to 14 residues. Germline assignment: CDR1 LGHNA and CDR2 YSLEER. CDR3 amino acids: CASSQGWGSYGQYF. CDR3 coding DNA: TGCGCCAGCAGCCAAGGTTGGGGCTCCTACGGGCAGTACTTC.

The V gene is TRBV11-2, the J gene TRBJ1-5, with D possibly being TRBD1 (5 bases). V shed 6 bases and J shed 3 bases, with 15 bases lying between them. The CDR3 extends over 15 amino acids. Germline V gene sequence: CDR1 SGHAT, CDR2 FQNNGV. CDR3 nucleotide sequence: TGTGCCAGCAGAGACGGGCAGGGTGACAATCAGCCCCAGCATTTT. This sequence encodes CASRDGQGDNQPQHF.

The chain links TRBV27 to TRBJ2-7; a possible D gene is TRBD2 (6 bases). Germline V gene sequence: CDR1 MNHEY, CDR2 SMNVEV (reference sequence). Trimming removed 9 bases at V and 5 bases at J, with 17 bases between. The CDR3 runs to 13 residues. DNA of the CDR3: TGTGCCAGTATGAGGGGACTTCTCGACGAGCAGTACTTC. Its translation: CASMRGLLDEQYF.

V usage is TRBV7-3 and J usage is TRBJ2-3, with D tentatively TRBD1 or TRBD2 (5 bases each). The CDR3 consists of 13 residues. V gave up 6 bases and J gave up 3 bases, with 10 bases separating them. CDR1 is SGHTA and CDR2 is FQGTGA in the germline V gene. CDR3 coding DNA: TGTGCCAGCAGGGGACCAGGGACAGATACGCAGTATTTT. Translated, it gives CASRGPGTDTQYF.

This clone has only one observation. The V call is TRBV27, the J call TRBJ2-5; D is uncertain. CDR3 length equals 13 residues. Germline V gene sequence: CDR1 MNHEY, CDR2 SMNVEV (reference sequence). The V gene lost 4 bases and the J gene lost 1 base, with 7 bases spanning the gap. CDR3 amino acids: CASSSALQETQYF. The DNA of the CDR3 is TGTGCCAGCAGTTCGGCACTCCAAGAGACCCAGTACTTC.

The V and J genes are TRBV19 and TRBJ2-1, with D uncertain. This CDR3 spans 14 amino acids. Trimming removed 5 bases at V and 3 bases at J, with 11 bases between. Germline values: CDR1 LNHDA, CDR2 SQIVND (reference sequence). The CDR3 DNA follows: TGTGCCAGTAGTGCAACCTCAGGCTACAATGAGCAGTTCTTC. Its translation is CASSATSGYNEQFF.

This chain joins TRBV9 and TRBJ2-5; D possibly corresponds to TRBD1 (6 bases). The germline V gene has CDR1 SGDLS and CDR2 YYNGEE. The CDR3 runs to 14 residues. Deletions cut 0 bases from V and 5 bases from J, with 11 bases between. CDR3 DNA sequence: TGTGCCAGCAGCGTAGAAGGGGGTCTTGAGACCCAGTACTTC. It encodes CASSVEGGLETQYF.

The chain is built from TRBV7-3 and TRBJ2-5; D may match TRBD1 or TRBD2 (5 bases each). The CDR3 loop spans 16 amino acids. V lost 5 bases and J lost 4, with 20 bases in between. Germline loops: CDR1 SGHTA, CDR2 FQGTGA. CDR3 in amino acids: CASSDNLQGEGETQYF. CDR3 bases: TGTGCCAGCAGCGATAACCTTCAGGGAGAAGGAGAGACCCAGTACTTC.

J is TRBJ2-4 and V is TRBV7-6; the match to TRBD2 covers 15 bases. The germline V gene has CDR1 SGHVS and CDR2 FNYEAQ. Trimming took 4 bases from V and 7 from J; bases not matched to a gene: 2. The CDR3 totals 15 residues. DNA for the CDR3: TGTGCCAGCAGCTCGGGACTAGCGGGGGGCAACATTCAGTACTTC. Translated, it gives CASSSGLAGGNIQYF.

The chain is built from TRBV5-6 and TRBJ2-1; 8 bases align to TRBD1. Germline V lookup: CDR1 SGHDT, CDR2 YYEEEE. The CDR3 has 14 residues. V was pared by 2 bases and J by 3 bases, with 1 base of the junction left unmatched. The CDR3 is CASSLGTGYNEQFF. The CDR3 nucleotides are TGTGCCAGCAGCTTAGGGACAGGCTACAATGAGCAGTTCTTC.

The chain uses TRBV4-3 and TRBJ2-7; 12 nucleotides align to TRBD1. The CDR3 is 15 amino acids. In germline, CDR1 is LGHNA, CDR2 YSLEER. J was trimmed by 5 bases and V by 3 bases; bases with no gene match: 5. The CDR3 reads CASSQGQGAIHEQYF. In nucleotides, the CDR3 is TGCGCCAGCAGCCAGGGACAGGGGGCGATCCACGAGCAGTACTTC.

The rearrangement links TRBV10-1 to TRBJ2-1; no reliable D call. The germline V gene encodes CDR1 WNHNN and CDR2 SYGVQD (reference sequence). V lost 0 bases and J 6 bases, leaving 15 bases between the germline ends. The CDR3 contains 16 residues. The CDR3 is CASSESYEAGPNEQFF. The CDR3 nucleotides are TGCGCCAGCAGTGAGTCGTATGAAGCAGGCCCCAATGAGCAGTTCTTC.

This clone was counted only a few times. The CDR3 here is CASSFQGPQETQYF. CDR3 coding DNA: TGTGCCAGCAGCTTTCAGGGACCCCAAGAGACCCAGTACTTC. V and J are TRBV11-2 and TRBJ2-5; D may match TRBD1 or TRBD2 (5 bases each). The germline gives CDR1 SGHAT, CDR2 FQNNGV. V was shortened by 3 bases and J by 1 base, with 9 bases between the two germline ends. The CDR3 runs 14 residues.

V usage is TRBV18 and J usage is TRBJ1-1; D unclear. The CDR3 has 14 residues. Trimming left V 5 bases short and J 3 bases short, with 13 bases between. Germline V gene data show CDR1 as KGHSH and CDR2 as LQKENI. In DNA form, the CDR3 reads TGTGCCAGCTCATCATCGGACTCCTACACTGAAGCTTTCTTT. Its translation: CASSSSDSYTEAFF.

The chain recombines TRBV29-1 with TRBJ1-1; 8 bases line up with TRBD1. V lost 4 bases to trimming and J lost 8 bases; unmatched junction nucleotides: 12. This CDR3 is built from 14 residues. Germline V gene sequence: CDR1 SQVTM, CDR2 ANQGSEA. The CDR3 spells CSVVGPDRGSEAFF. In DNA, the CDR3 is TGCAGCGTTGTTGGTCCTGACAGGGGATCAGAAGCTTTCTTT.

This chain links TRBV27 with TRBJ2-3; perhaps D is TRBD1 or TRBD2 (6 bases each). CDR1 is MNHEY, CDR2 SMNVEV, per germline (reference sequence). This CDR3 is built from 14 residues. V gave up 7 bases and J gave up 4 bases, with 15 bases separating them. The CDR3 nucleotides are TGTGCCAGCACCTTTGGGGGGCATTCAGATACGCAGTATTTT. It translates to CASTFGGHSDTQYF.

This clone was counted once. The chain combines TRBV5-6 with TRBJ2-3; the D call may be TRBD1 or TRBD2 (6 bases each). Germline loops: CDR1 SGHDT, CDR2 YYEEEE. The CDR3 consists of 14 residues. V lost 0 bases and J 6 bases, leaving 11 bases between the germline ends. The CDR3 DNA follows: TGTGCCAGCAGCTTGGATGGGGGGCCTGATACGCAGTATTTT. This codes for CASSLDGGPDTQYF.

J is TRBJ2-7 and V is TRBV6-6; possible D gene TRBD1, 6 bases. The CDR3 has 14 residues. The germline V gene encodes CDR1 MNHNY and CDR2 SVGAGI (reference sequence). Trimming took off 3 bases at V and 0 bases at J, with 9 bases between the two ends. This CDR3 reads CASSYEQGSYEQYF. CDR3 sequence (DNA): TGTGCCAGCAGTTATGAACAGGGCTCCTACGAGCAGTACTTC.

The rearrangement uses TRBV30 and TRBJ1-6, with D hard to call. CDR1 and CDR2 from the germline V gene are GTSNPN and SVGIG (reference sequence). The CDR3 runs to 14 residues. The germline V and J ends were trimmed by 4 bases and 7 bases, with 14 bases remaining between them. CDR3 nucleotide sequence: TGTGCCTGGACGGAAGGGCTGACAAATTCACCCCTCCACTTT. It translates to CAWTEGLTNSPLHF.

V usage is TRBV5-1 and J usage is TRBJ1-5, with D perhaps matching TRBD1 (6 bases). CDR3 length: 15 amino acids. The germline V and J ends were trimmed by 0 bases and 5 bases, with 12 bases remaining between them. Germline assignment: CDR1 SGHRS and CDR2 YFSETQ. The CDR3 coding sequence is TGCGCCAGCAGCTTGGAGGCAGGGACATATCAGCCCCAGCATTTT. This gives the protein CASSLEAGTYQPQHF. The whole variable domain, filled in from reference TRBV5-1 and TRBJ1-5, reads KAGVTQTPRYLIKTRGQQVTLSCSPISGHRSVSWYQQTPGQGLQFLFEYFSETQRNKGNFPGRFSGRQFSNSRSEMNVSTLELGDSALYLCASSLEAGTYQPQHFGDGTRLSIL.

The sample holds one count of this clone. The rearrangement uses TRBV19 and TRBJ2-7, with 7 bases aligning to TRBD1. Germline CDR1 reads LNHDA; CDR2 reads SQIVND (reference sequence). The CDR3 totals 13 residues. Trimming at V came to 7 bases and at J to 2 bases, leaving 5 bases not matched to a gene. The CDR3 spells CASKGGAAYEQYF. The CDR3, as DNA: TGTGCCAGTAAAGGGGGCGCCGCCTACGAGCAGTACTTC.